This T cell receptor (beta chain) stems from a study of T cell responses to AZD1222 COVID-19 vaccine. Findings of the study overall: Unmutated regions of variants are reportedly targeted by nearly half of spike-specific TCRs. Clonal diversity may have been underestimated in mostly white British donors. CD4 TCRs associated with vaccination spanned spike, dominating at 160-218 and 743-854.

The repertoire was sequenced with immunoSEQ multiplex PCR; TCRdb's copy has only in-frame clones and lacks some. The table lists about 160,000 clones, 88% of them singletons. Details on this clone: Its antigen is unknown.

The CDR3 sequence is 15 residues long. Trimming took off 0 bases at V and 2 bases at J, with 10 bases between the two ends. Germline-derived CDR1 and CDR2 are MNHNY and SVGAGI (reference sequence). The material sequenced was peripheral blood, taken 28 days after the second AZD1222 dose. The chain carries TRBV6-6 and TRBJ1-1; unclear D gene. This clonotype was sampled from an adult who received the AZD1222 COVID-19 vaccine. The CDR3 loop reads CASSYSSNGNTEAFF. The CDR3, as DNA: TGTGCCAGCAGTTACTCGAGTAACGGCAACACTGAAGCTTTCTTT.